This T cell receptor (beta chain) was observed in a study of blood T cell repertoires in COVID-19. As handled by the study authors: Reference gene primer amplification gave nucleated cell count estimates. Profiled with immunoSEQ multiplex PCR; TCRdb holds only in-frame clones, not every one. D and trimming were read from the DNA, whereas the V and J calls and clone size are those reported in that table. There are around 300,000 clones in the sample; 85% occur only once, and roughly 2.6% lies in the top ten. Two negative PCRs, clearance, or symptom resolution had been documented for recovered Cohort 3 donors. CDR1 and CDR2 (germline): SGDLS, YYNGEE. V lost 3 bases to trimming and J lost 6 bases; unmatched junction nucleotides: 9. CDR3 length: 16 residues.

This TCR came from a woman in her 50s who had recovered from COVID-19. Sequencing input: PBMCs or T cells enriched from blood (not recorded which). This chain uses TRBV9 with TRBJ2-1; 10 bases are a match to TRBD1. CDR3 sequence (DNA): TGTGCCAGCAGCGCCCCCGGGACAGGGGCGGTCAATGAGCAGTTCTTC. This translates into CASSAPGTGAVNEQFF.